This T cell receptor beta chain comes out of a study of a mutant IDH1 vaccine in newly diagnosed glioma. Turning to the study itself: The study started vaccination 4-6 weeks after radiotherapy alone, or with temozolomide cycles. Patients previously underwent radiotherapy, temozolomide, or both, and most underwent both.

Time point given: week 35, safety follow-up. Vaccine doses each comprised 300 ug of mutant IDH1 20-mer peptide, with topical imiquimod. Patients received eight vaccinations in weeks 1, 3, 5, 7, 11, 15, 19, 23. For this clone: Its cognate antigen is unknown.

TCRdb's table, derived via immunoSEQ multiplex PCR, lists solely in-frame clones and lacks some. The sample includes over 45,000 clones, 70% to 80% of them seen just once. The clonotype comes from a man aged 40-49 years with glioma. Sequences were derived from PBMCs, sampled from a glioma patient whose treatment included an IDH1 peptide vaccine.

The CDR3 nucleotides read TGTGCCAGCAGCTCACGGGGGGACAGGGAATTTAATGAAAAACTGTTTTTT. Encoded protein: CASSSRGDREFNEKLFF. The J gene is TRBJ1-4, the V gene TRBV5-5, with TRBD1 matching over 9 bases. Germline trimming cut 3 bases from V and 4 bases from J; bases unmatched to any gene: 10. The germline V gene encodes CDR1 SGHKS and CDR2 YYEKEE (reference sequence). This CDR3 comprises 17 residues. The complete variable domain, with remaining parts taken from reference TRBV5-5 and TRBJ1-4, reads DAGVTQSPTHLIKTRGQQVTLRCSPISGHKSVSWYQQVLGQGPQFIFQYYEKEERGRGNFPDRFSARQFPNYSSELNVNALLLGDSALYLCASSSRGDREFNEKLFFGSGTQLSVL.